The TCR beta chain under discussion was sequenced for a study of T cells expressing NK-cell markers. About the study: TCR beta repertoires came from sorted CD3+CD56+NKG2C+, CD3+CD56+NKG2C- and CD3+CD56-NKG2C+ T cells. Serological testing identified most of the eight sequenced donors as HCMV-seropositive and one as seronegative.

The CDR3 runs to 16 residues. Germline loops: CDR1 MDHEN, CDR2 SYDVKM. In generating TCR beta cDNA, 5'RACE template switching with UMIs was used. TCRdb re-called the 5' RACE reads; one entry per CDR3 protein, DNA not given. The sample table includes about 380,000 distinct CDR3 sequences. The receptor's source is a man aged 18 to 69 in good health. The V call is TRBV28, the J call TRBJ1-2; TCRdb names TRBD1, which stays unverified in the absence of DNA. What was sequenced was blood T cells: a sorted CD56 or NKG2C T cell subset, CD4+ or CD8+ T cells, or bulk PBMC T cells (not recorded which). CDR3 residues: CASSTSGAGANYGYTF.